A single sample gave rise to the 10 T cell receptor beta chains below, sequenced in a study of blood T cell repertoires in COVID-19. Some clones are missing from TCRdb's copy, which holds only in-frame ones; the method was immunoSEQ multiplex PCR. The profile covers 150,000 or so clones, with more than 65% appearing a single time and around a tenth taken by the ten largest. Material: peripheral blood. These receptors were taken from a woman aged 45 to 65 with acute or convalescent COVID-19.

The rearrangement joins TRBV5-8 to TRBJ2-1; 7 bases are shared with TRBD2. The CDR3 contains 13 residues. From germline, CDR1 is SGHTS and CDR2 YDEGEE. V shed 4 bases, J shed 7 bases, and the junction held 5 bases outside the gene matches. This CDR3 is CASSVLARNEQFF. Written as DNA, the CDR3 is TGTGCCAGCAGCGTACTAGCGAGGAATGAGCAGTTCTTC.

This chain connects TRBV3-1 (or the pseudogene TRBV3-2) to TRBJ2-5, with D possibly TRBD1 on 6 matching bases. Germline V gene data show CDR1 as LGHDT and CDR2 as YNNKEL (reference sequence). With 1 base removed from V and 7 bases from J, the gap between germline ends came to 16 bases. CDR3 size: 15 residues. The CDR3 DNA is TGTGCCAGCAGCCAAGGACAGGCAGGGTATGGGACCCAGTACTTC. This translates into CASSQGQAGYGTQYF.

The chain employs TRBV24-1 and TRBJ2-1; TRBD1 might be the D (6 bases). The CDR3 contains 15 residues. CDR1 and CDR2 from the germline V gene are KGHDR and SFDVKD. Trimming shortened V by 7 bases and J by 4 bases, and 16 bases separated the two germline ends. CDR3 amino acids: CATSSNSQGYNEQFF. CDR3 in DNA: TGTGCCACCAGCTCTAATTCGCAGGGGTACAATGAGCAGTTCTTC.

V usage is TRBV25-1 and J usage is TRBJ2-3; 13 nucleotides match TRBD2. With V trimmed by 5 bases and J by 5 bases, 4 bases remained unmatched. Per germline, CDR1 MGHDK and CDR2 SYGVNS. This CDR3 has 15 residues. CDR3 sequence reads: CASSRRTSGRDTQYF. The CDR3, as DNA: TGTGCCAGCAGTCGTAGGACTAGCGGGAGAGATACGCAGTATTTT.

The V call is TRBV11-2, the J call TRBJ1-2, with 7 bases fitting TRBD1. Trimming took 0 bases from V and 5 from J; bases not matched to a gene: 12. This CDR3 region has 17 residues. Germline lookup yields CDR1 SGHAT and CDR2 FQNNGV. CDR3 region: CASSLEPLQGGGYGYTF. The CDR3, as DNA: TGTGCCAGCAGCTTAGAGCCCCTCCAGGGGGGCGGGTATGGCTACACCTTC.

The V gene is TRBV24-1, the J gene TRBJ2-3, with TRBD1 identical over 10 bases. The ends lost 5 bases at V and 0 bases at J; junction bases unmatched: 1. CDR3 length: 15 residues. In germline, CDR1 is KGHDR, CDR2 SFDVKD. As DNA, the CDR3 is TGTGCCACCAGTGGGGGACAGGGGAGCACAGATACGCAGTATTTT. Its translation: CATSGGQGSTDTQYF.

In this sample, this clone turned up a few times. This rearrangement joins TRBV7-2 to TRBJ2-7, with a weak D call TRBD1 (6 bases). Germline lookup yields CDR1 SGHTA and CDR2 FQGNSA. Trimming removed 4 bases at V and 0 bases at J, with 10 bases between. The CDR3 sequence is 14 residues long. The CDR3 region is CASSSATGSYEQYF. The CDR3, as DNA: TGTGCCAGCAGCTCGGCGACAGGCTCCTACGAGCAGTACTTC.

The chain couples TRBV2 to TRBJ1-6; D is ambiguous. In germline, CDR1 is SNHLY, CDR2 FYNNEI. The CDR3 totals 15 residues. V shed 5 bases and J shed 7 bases, with 15 bases lying between them. The CDR3 region is CASSRRSGGNSPLHF. CDR3 sequence (DNA): TGTGCCAGCAGTCGGCGGTCAGGAGGGAATTCACCCCTCCACTTT.

V usage is TRBV5-1 and J usage is TRBJ1-4; 7 nucleotides line up with TRBD1. The trim removed 3 bases at V and 5 bases at J, leaving 4 bases unmatched. Germline CDR1 reads SGHRS; CDR2 reads YFSETQ. The CDR3 contains 14 residues. This CDR3 is CASSSGQINEKLFF. CDR3 in DNA: TGCGCCAGCAGCTCGGGACAGATAAATGAAAAACTGTTTTTT. Complete variable domain (other parts from reference TRBV5-1 and TRBJ1-4): KAGVTQTPRYLIKTRGQQVTLSCSPISGHRSVSWYQQTPGQGLQFLFEYFSETQRNKGNFPGRFSGRQFSNSRSEMNVSTLELGDSALYLCASSSGQINEKLFFGSGTQLSVL.

The rearrangement uses TRBV9 and TRBJ1-2, with 10 bases fitting TRBD1. This CDR3 contains 15 residues. Losses at the gene ends were 3 bases for V and 7 bases for J; bases not matched to a gene: 9. Germline V gene sequence: CDR1 SGDLS, CDR2 YYNGEE. This CDR3 is CASSASGTGAGGYTF. The DNA of the CDR3 is TGTGCCAGCAGCGCATCCGGGACAGGGGCCGGTGGCTACACCTTC.